One sample yielded the 23 T cell receptor beta chains listed below, sequenced in a study of shared clonotypes between healthy human individuals. Selected positively for CCR7 and CD45RO-negative, naive CD8 cells excluded terminally differentiated effector memory CD45RA+ cells. Here immunoSEQ multiplex PCR was the method, and the copy in TCRdb shows in-frame clones only, minus some. The sample comprises about 2.2 million clones, 90% to 95% of which are singletons, and around 1.7% rests with the top ten. The sequencing input was naive CD8+ T cells from PBMCs. Receptor source: a man aged 18 to 30 in good health. Some clones in this sample may be carry-over from other donors' samples.

This clone was seen a single time. The chain combines TRBV21-1 with TRBJ1-5. TRBV21-1 is described as a pseudogene. The CDR3 runs to 17 residues. The CDR3 reads CASSPRTGGGFDQPQHF. The CDR3 bases are TGTGCCAGCAGCCCGCGGACGGGGGGGGGCTTCGATCAGCCCCAGCATTTT.

This chain connects TRBV2 to TRBJ1-5, with D hard to call. Germline lookup yields CDR1 SNHLY and CDR2 FYNNEI. V gave up 7 bases and J gave up 5 bases, with 18 bases separating them. The CDR3 runs 15 residues. The CDR3 is CASKTDPGLHQPQHF. CDR3 sequence (DNA): TGTGCCAGCAAAACCGATCCCGGGTTGCATCAGCCCCAGCATTTT.

This chain connects TRBV5-5 to TRBJ2-7; 8 bases are a match to TRBD1. V lost 5 bases and J lost 4; bases outside the gene matches: 8. Germline loops: CDR1 SGHKS, CDR2 YYEKEE (reference sequence). CDR3 length: 14 residues. CDR3 coding DNA: TGTGCCAGCAGGGATGCAGGGGGCCCTTACGAGCAGTACTTC. This sequence encodes CASRDAGGPYEQYF.

The chain joins TRBV10-3 to TRBJ2-5, with D uncertain. CDR3 length equals 14 residues. The V gene's germline CDR1 is ENHRY and CDR2 SYGVKD. V lost 0 bases and J 2 bases, leaving 7 bases between the germline ends. This chain's CDR3 is CAISESRPQETQYF. The CDR3 nucleotides read TGTGCCATCAGTGAGTCGCGGCCTCAAGAGACCCAGTACTTC.

This clone has a single count. This sequence joins TRBV7-7 and TRBJ2-3, with D unresolved. This CDR3 spans 14 amino acids. V lost 5 bases and J lost 2, with 11 bases in between. Germline loops: CDR1 SSHAT, CDR2 FNYEAQ (reference sequence). The CDR3 loop is CASSKGFFTDTQYF. The CDR3, as DNA: TGTGCCAGCAGCAAGGGATTTTTCACAGATACGCAGTATTTT.

The V gene is TRBV5-1, the J gene TRBJ2-1, with no clear D. CDR1 is SGHRS, CDR2 YFSETQ, per germline. The CDR3 sequence is 15 residues long. V was pared by 0 bases and J by 8 bases, with 15 bases between. CDR3 region: CASSLGGRIVDEQFF. As DNA, the CDR3 is TGCGCCAGCAGCTTGGGCGGCAGGATAGTGGATGAGCAGTTCTTC.

The V gene is TRBV11-3, the J gene TRBJ2-7, with a weak D call TRBD1 (5 bases). The V end lost 2 bases, the J end lost 1 base, and 9 bases lay between the germline ends. Germline lookup yields CDR1 SGHNT and CDR2 YENEEA. This CDR3 region has 14 residues. As DNA, the CDR3 is TGTGCCAGCAGCTTAAGGGGAAGATCCTACGAGCAGTACTTC. This encodes CASSLRGRSYEQYF.

The chain has TRBV25-1 and TRBJ1-4, with D possibly being TRBD1 (5 bases). Germline V gene lookup returns CDR1 MGHDK and CDR2 SYGVNS. The CDR3 consists of 14 residues. Trimming cost V 6 bases and J 6 bases, with 14 bases left between them. Here the CDR3 DNA reads TGTGCCAGCAGCTCTTGGGGGGAGGATGAAAAACTGTTTTTT. Its translation is CASSSWGEDEKLFF.

The CDR3 nucleotides are TGTGCCAGCAGTTCCCCGGTCAGAGGCTCCTACGAGCAGTACTTC. Amino acid sequence: CASSSPVRGSYEQYF. The rearrangement uses TRBV27 and TRBJ2-7; D gene ambiguous. From germline, CDR1 is MNHEY and CDR2 SMNVEV (reference sequence). The CDR3 runs 15 residues. V gave up 4 bases and J gave up 0 bases, with 13 bases separating them.

The chain carries TRBV27 and TRBJ2-1; no definite D call. The germline gives CDR1 MNHEY, CDR2 SMNVEV (reference sequence). Trimming pared 6 bases from V and 4 bases from J, leaving 10 bases between. The CDR3 is 13 amino acids. DNA for the CDR3: TGTGCCAGCAGCCGAGCCACTTACAATGAGCAGTTCTTC. Protein product: CASSRATYNEQFF.

J is TRBJ2-7 and V is TRBV4-1; 8 positions match TRBD1. This CDR3 has 18 amino acids. V lost 1 base, J lost 0 bases, and 11 bases stayed unmatched. The V gene's germline CDR1 is MGHRA and CDR2 YSYEKL. The CDR3 DNA sequence: TGCGCCAGCAGCCAAGGGGGTCTCTGGACAGGGAGCTCCTACGAGCAGTACTTC. It translates to CASSQGGLWTGSSYEQYF.

The CDR3 reads CASSLERTLSSYEQYF. DNA of the CDR3: TGTGCCAGCAGTTTAGAGCGGACCCTAAGCTCCTACGAGCAGTACTTC. This chain joins TRBV27 and TRBJ2-7; D might be TRBD2 (5 bases). The length of the CDR3 is 16 residues. The ends were cut back, 2 bases at V and 0 bases at J, with 14 bases in the middle. Germline V gives CDR1 MNHEY, CDR2 SMNVEV (reference sequence).

This clone showed up just a few times. The chain joins TRBV7-8 to TRBJ1-3; 9 bases line up with TRBD1. After removal of 5 bases from V and 4 bases from J, the junction contained 6 bases not matched to a gene. CDR3 length: 15 residues. CDR1 and CDR2 from the germline V gene are SGHVS and FQNEAQ. The CDR3 coding sequence is TGTGCCAGCAGCACAGACAGGGGGGACGGAAACACCATATATTTT. Residues: CASSTDRGDGNTIYF.

This chain uses TRBV10-2 with TRBJ2-1; 10 bases agree with TRBD1. The V segment lost 3 bases and the J segment 8 bases; nucleotides outside the gene matches: 7. CDR3 length: 15 amino acids. Germline CDR1 and CDR2: WSHSY and SAAADI. CDR3 DNA: TGCGCCAGCAGTGACTCCTGGACAGGGGGGGATGAGCAGTTCTTC. Translated: CASSDSWTGGDEQFF.

The chain joins TRBV29-1 to TRBJ1-2, with D maybe TRBD1 (5 bases). Germline values: CDR1 SQVTM, CDR2 ANQGSEA. The CDR3 runs 13 residues. Trimming cost V 2 bases and J 8 bases, with 15 bases left between them. The DNA of the CDR3 is TGCAGCGTTGAATTTCAGGGACCCCCGGGCTACACCTTC. This gives the protein CSVEFQGPPGYTF.

The chain links TRBV7-9 to TRBJ2-1; a possible D gene is TRBD2 (5 bases). V lost 5 bases and J 5 bases, leaving 22 bases between the germline ends. The CDR3 consists of 17 residues. Germline values: CDR1 SEHNR, CDR2 FQNEAQ (reference sequence). CDR3 sequence reads: CASSQGSTGSFDNEQFF. In DNA form, the CDR3 reads TGTGCCAGCAGCCAAGGGAGCACGGGGTCGTTCGACAATGAGCAGTTCTTC.

The rearrangement links TRBV27 to TRBJ1-2; D might be TRBD1 (5 bases). The V and J ends lost 0 bases and 8 bases respectively, with 25 bases between them. Germline V gene lookup returns CDR1 MNHEY and CDR2 SMNVEV (reference sequence). This CDR3 contains 18 residues. The DNA of the CDR3 is TGTGCCAGCAGTTTATCGAGAGCGGTTGCGGGGCAGGGCTACGGCTACACCTTC. It codes for CASSLSRAVAGQGYGYTF.

Comments on this clone: The identical CDR3 is also encoded by other nucleotide sequences in the sample. The J gene is TRBJ1-1, the V gene TRBV6-6; the D is unclear. Looked up from germline, CDR1 is MNHNY and CDR2 is SVGAGI (reference sequence). The CDR3 extends over 10 amino acids. The V and J ends lost 2 bases and 7 bases respectively, with 2 bases between them. The CDR3 sequence is CASSYSEAFF. The DNA for the CDR3 is TGTGCCAGCAGTTACAGTGAAGCTTTCTTT.

The rearrangement links TRBV11-3 to TRBJ2-1; D is unresolved. V lost 1 base and J lost 6, with 7 bases in between. Germline V gene data show CDR1 as SGHNT and CDR2 as YENEEA. The CDR3 loop spans 13 amino acids. The CDR3: CASSLAAGNEQFF. The CDR3 DNA follows: TGTGCCAGCAGCTTAGCGGCAGGCAATGAGCAGTTCTTC.

The chain couples TRBV9 to TRBJ2-1; possibly TRBD1 or TRBD2 for D (6 bases each). Deletions cut 3 bases from V and 0 bases from J, with 13 bases between. The CDR3 is 16 amino acids. Germline assignment: CDR1 SGDLS and CDR2 YYNGEE. CDR3 protein: CASSGGAKGSYNEQFF. CDR3 sequence (DNA): TGTGCCAGCAGCGGGGGGGCGAAAGGCTCCTACAATGAGCAGTTCTTC.

The chain couples TRBV7-2 to TRBJ2-1; D tentatively fits TRBD1 or TRBD2 (6 bases each). Germline V gene data show CDR1 as SGHTA and CDR2 as FQGNSA. V was shortened by 5 bases and J by 2 bases, with 10 bases between the two germline ends. This CDR3 has 14 amino acids. CDR3 DNA sequence: TGTGCCAGCAGCAAGGGGGGTACCTACAATGAGCAGTTCTTC. Residues: CASSKGGTYNEQFF.

V is TRBV7-9 and J is TRBJ2-7; 9 nucleotides match TRBD1. CDR1 SEHNR and CDR2 FQNEAQ come from the germline V gene (reference sequence). V was clipped by 11 bases and J by 5 bases; unmatched bases: 19. The CDR3 is 16 amino acids. CDR3 sequence (DNA): TGTGCCGTACTCCTTGCCGGGGGACAGGGATTCGACGAGCAGTACTTC. Translation gives CAVLLAGGQGFDEQYF.

This clone was observed a handful of times. The CDR3, as DNA: TGTGCCAGTAGTGCCCAGGGGCAACTTGGGGAAAAACTGTTTTTT. Residues: CASSAQGQLGEKLFF. The chain combines TRBV19 with TRBJ1-4; perhaps TRBD1 as D (6 bases). The CDR3 spans 15 residues. V was trimmed by 5 bases and J by 8 bases, leaving 18 bases between them. CDR1 is LNHDA, CDR2 SQIVND, per germline (reference sequence).